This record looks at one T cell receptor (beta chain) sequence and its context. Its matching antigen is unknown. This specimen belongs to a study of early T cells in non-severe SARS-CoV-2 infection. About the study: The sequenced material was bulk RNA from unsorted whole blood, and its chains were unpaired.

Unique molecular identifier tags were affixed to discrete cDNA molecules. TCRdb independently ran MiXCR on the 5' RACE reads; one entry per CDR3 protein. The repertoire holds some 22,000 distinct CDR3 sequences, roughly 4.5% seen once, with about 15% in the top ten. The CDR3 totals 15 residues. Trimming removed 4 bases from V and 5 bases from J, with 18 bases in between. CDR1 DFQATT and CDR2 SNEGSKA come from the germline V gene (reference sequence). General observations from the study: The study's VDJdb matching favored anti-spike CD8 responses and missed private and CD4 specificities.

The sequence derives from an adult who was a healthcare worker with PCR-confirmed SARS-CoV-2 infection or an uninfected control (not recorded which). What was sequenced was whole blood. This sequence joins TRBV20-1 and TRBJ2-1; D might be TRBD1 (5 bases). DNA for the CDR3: TGCAGTGCTAATGACGCAGGGATCGTGAACAATGAGCAGTTCTTC. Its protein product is CSANDAGIVNNEQFF.